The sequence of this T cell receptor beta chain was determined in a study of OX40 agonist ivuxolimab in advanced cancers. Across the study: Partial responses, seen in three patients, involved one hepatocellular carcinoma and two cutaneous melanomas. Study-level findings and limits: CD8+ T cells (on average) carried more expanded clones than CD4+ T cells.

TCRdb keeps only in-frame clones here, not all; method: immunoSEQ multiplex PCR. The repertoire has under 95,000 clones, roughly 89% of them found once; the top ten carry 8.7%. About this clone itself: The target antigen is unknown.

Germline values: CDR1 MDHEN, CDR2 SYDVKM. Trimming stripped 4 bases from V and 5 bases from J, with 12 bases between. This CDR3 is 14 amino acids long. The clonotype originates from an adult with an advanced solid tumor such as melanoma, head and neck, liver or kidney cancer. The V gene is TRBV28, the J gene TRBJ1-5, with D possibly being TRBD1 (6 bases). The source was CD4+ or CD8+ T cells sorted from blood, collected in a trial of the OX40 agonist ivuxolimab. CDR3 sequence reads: CASSSHRADQPQHF. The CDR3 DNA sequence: TGTGCCAGCAGTTCCCACAGGGCCGATCAGCCCCAGCATTTT.